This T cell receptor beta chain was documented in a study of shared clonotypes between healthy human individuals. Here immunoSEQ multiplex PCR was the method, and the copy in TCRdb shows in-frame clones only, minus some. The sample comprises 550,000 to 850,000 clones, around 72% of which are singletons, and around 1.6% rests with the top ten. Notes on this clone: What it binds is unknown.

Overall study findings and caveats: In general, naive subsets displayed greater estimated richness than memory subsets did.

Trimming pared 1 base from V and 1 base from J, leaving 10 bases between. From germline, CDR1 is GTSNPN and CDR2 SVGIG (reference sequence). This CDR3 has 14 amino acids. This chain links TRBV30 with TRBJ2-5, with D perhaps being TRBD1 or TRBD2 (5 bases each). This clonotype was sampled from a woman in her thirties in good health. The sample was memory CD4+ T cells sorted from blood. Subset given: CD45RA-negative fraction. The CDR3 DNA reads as TGTGCCTGGAGTGAACGTGGGACCCAAGAGACCCAGTACTTC. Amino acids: CAWSERGTQETQYF.